These T cell receptor beta chains were read from a single sample in a study of cytotoxic CD8 clonotypes in ibrutinib-treated CLL. Sequenced by immunoSEQ multiplex PCR; TCRdb stores in-frame clones only, minus some. This table has some 290,000 clones, about 80% appearing once. This specimen consisted of PBMCs, obtained before ibrutinib treatment. All receptors come from a human donor with chronic lymphocytic leukemia. Both conserved end residues are part of each CDR3. A D gene is named only where the DNA matches it firmly. The listing skips clone size in some rows; elsewhere it reads once, few, many or a size class.

d_gene	v_gene	abundance	j_gene	CDR3aa	CDR3nt
-	TRBV27	-	TRBJ1-2	CASSSYHRDGWGYGYTF	TGTGCCAGCAGTTCTTATCACCGGGACGGCTGGGGGTATGGCTACACCTTC
TRBD1	TRBV7-8	once	TRBJ1-2	CASSTIQGTNGYTF	TGTGCCAGCAGCACTATACAGGGGACGAATGGCTACACCTTC
-	TRBV11-2	many	TRBJ2-7	CASSQEYGPYEQYF	TGTGCCAGCAGCCAAGAGTACGGTCCCTACGAGCAGTACTTC
-	TRBV18	-	TRBJ1-1	CASSPQGTEAFF	TGTGCCAGCTCACCACAAGGAACTGAAGCTTTCTTT
TRBD2	TRBV25-1	-	TRBJ2-1	CASSPAGGPYNEQFF	TGTGCCAGCTCCCCCGCGGGAGGTCCCTACAATGAGCAGTTCTTC
TRBD1	TRBV10-2	-	TRBJ2-5	CASSEPDRGQETQYF	TGCGCCAGCAGTGAACCGGACAGGGGGCAAGAGACCCAGTACTTC
-	TRBV5-8	few	TRBJ1-1	CASSFGDLNTEAFF	TGTGCCAGCAGCTTTGGAGACCTGAACACTGAAGCTTTCTTT
-	TRBV7-8	-	TRBJ1-1	CASSLFGGRLSNTEAFF	TGTGCCAGCAGCTTATTTGGGGGGCGCTTATCGAACACTGAAGCTTTCTTT
-	TRBV6-5	-	TRBJ1-3	CASTHTRSTGNTIYF	TGTGCCAGCACCCATACCCGAAGTACTGGAAACACCATATATTTT
-	TRBV29-1	once	TRBJ1-4	CSATRQVNEKLFF	TGCAGCGCCACGCGTCAGGTTAATGAAAAACTGTTTTTT
-	TRBV7-9	-	TRBJ1-1	CASSLSALRNTEAFF	TGTGCCAGCAGCTTATCGGCCCTTCGGAACACTGAAGCTTTCTTT
-	TRBV29-1	-	TRBJ2-1	CSVEVANPYNEQFF	TGCAGCGTTGAGGTAGCGAACCCCTACAATGAGCAGTTCTTC
-	TRBV27	-	TRBJ1-4	CASSLVGRGEKLFF	TGTGCCAGCAGTTTGGTCGGTCGAGGGGAAAAACTGTTTTTT
TRBD1	TRBV29-1	-	TRBJ1-1	CSASVGGTGRKNTEAFF	TGCAGCGCCTCGGTGGGTGGGACAGGGCGTAAAAACACTGAAGCTTTCTTT
-	TRBV10-3	-	TRBJ2-3	CATHSGSTDTQYF	TGTGCCACCCATAGCGGAAGCACAGATACGCAGTATTTT
-	TRBV30	-	TRBJ2-3	CASDTSTDTQYF	TGTGCCTCTGATACTAGCACAGATACGCAGTATTTT
TRBD2	TRBV5-1	-	TRBJ2-5	CASSFSGGNQETQYF	TGCGCCAGCAGCTTTAGCGGGGGTAACCAAGAGACCCAGTACTTC
-	TRBV7-2	-	TRBJ2-1	CASYPGLNYNEQFF	TGTGCCAGCTATCCCGGGTTAAATTACAATGAGCAGTTCTTC
TRBD1	TRBV7-9	-	TRBJ2-1	CASRASGTGYNEQFF	TGTGCCAGCAGAGCATCCGGGACAGGTTACAATGAGCAGTTCTTC
TRBD1	TRBV4-3	few	TRBJ1-3	CASSQDGQDRSGNTIYF	TGCGCCAGCAGCCAAGATGGACAGGACCGCTCTGGAAACACCATATATTTT
-	TRBV6-5	-	TRBJ1-1	CASSYSEGTEAFF	TGTGCCAGCAGTTACTCCGAGGGGACTGAAGCTTTCTTT
-	TRBV7-8	-	TRBJ1-3	CASSLGNSGNTIYF	TGTGCCAGCAGCTTAGGGAACTCTGGAAACACCATATATTTT
TRBD1	TRBV28	-	TRBJ1-4	CASSWVQGAGEKLFF	TGTGCCAGCAGTTGGGTTCAGGGGGCAGGTGAAAAACTGTTTTTT
-	TRBV27	-	TRBJ2-1	CASSYGYSYNEQFF	TGTGCCAGCAGTTACGGGTACTCCTACAATGAGCAGTTCTTC
TRBD2	TRBV5-1	-	TRBJ2-7	CASSYNLAGGYEQYF	TGCGCCAGCAGCTATAATCTAGCGGGAGGGTACGAGCAGTACTTC
TRBD1	TRBV5-5	once	TRBJ2-5	CASSPRQGQETQYF	TGTGCCAGCAGCCCGAGACAGGGGCAAGAGACCCAGTACTTC
-	TRBV30	-	TRBJ2-3	CAWSVGGLLYF	TGTGCCTGGAGTGTAGGGGGACTTTTGTATTTT
-	TRBV4-2	-	TRBJ1-4	CASSLGARYEKLFF	TGTGCCAGCAGCCTGGGGGCGCGGTATGAAAAACTGTTTTTT
-	TRBV5-4	-	TRBJ2-3	CASSLANTGTDTQYF	TGTGCCAGCAGCTTGGCGAACACTGGCACAGATACGCAGTATTTT
-	TRBV27	once	TRBJ1-2	CASRGAANYGYTF	TGTGCCAGCAGAGGGGCCGCGAACTATGGCTACACCTTC
-	TRBV6-6	-	TRBJ1-4	CASSYSQEKLFF	TGTGCCAGCAGTTACTCTCAAGAAAAACTGTTTTTT
-	TRBV27	-	TRBJ2-7	CASSPAGAGYAYEQYF	TGTGCCAGCAGCCCCGCGGGGGCGGGATACGCCTACGAGCAGTACTTC
-	TRBV18	-	TRBJ2-3	CASSPTGDILYTDTQYF	TGTGCCAGCTCACCTACTGGGGACATTCTTTACACAGATACGCAGTATTTT
-	TRBV21-1	-	TRBJ2-7	CASSKGVRDSPIISYEQYF	TGTGCCAGCAGCAAGGGGGTACGGGACAGTCCCATCATATCCTACGAGCAGTACTTC
-	TRBV10-3	few	TRBJ2-1	CAISDVGRGRGTGFF	TGTGCCATCAGTGACGTCGGTAGGGGCCGAGGAACTGGGTTCTTC
-	TRBV15	-	TRBJ2-6	CATSRKVSGANVLTF	TGTGCCACCAGCAGGAAGGTCTCTGGGGCCAACGTCCTGACTTTC
-	TRBV5-4	few	TRBJ1-2	CASSLWVYNGYTF	TGTGCCAGCAGCTTGTGGGTGTATAATGGCTACACCTTC
TRBD2	TRBV5-1	-	TRBJ2-3	CASSFGTSGSTDTQYF	TGCGCCAGCAGCTTCGGGACTAGCGGCTCTACAGATACGCAGTATTTT
TRBD1	TRBV25-1	-	TRBJ2-3	CASSSGGDTQYF	TGTGCCAGCAGTTCAGGGGGCGATACGCAGTATTTT
-	TRBV13	-	TRBJ2-1	CASKNGEGGMREQFF	TGTGCCAGCAAAAATGGGGAAGGCGGGATGCGTGAGCAGTTCTTC